The clone carrying this T cell receptor (beta chain) came up once. The sample originates from a study of T cell responses to AZD1222 COVID-19 vaccine. CDR3 length: 15 residues. Germline-derived CDR1 and CDR2 are SGHRS and YFSETQ. Trimming took 4 bases from V and 1 from J; bases not matched to a gene: 5. Only in-frame clones appear in the TCRdb table, and some are missing; sequencing was by immunoSEQ multiplex PCR. The sample shows more than 85,000 clones, about 85% of them seen only once. The receptor comes from an adult in good health. Specimen: peripheral blood, collected on day 0 of AZD1222 vaccination. This chain joins TRBV5-1 and TRBJ2-3; TRBD1 matches at 8 bases. Here the CDR3 reads CASSIGQGRTDTQYF. DNA of the CDR3: TGCGCCAGCAGCATAGGACAGGGACGCACAGATACGCAGTATTTT.